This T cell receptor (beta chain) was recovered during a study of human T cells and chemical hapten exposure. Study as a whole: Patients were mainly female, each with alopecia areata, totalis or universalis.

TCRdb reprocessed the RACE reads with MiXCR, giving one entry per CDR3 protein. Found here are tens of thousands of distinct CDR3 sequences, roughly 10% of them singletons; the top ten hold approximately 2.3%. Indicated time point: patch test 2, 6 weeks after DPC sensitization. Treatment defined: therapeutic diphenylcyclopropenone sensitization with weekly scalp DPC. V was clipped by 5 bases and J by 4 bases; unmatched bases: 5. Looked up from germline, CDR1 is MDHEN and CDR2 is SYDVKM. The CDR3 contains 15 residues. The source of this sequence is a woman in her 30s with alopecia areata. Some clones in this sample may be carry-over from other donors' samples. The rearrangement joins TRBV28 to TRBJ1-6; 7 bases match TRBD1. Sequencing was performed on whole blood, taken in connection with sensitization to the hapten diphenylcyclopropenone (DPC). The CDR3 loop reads CASSMSQGYNSPLHF. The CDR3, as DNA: TGTGCCAGCAGTATGTCACAGGGGTATAATTCACCCCTCCACTTT. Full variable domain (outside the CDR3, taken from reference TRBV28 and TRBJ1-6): DVKVTQSSRYLVKRTGEKVFLECVQDMDHENMFWYRQDPGLGLRLIYFSYDVKMKEKGDIPEGYSVSREKKERFSLILESASTNQTSMYLCASSMSQGYNSPLHFGNGTRLTVT.